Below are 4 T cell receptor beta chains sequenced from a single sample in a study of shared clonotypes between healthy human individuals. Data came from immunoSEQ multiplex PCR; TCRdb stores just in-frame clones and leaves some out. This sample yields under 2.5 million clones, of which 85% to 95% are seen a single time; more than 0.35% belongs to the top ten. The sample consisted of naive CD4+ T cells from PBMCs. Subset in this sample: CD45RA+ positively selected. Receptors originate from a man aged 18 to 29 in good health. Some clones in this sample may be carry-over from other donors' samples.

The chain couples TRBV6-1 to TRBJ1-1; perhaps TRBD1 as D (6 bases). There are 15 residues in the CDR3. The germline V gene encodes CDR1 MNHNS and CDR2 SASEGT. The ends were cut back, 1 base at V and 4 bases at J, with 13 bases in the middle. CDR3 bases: TGTGCCAGCAGTGAAGGTCGAGGGGGACGCACTGAAGCTTTCTTT. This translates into CASSEGRGGRTEAFF.

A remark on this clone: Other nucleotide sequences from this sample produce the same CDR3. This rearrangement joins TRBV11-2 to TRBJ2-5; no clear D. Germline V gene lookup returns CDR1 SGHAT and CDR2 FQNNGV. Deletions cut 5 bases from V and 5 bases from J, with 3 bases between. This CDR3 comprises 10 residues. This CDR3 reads CASSQETQYF. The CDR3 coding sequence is TGTGCCAGCAGCCAGGAGACCCAGTACTTC.

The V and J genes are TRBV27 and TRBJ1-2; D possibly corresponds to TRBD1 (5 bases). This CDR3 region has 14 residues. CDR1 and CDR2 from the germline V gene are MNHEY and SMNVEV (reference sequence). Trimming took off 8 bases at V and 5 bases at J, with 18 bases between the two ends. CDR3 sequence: CASYTPRTPYGYTF. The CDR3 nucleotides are TGTGCCAGCTACACCCCCAGGACACCTTATGGCTACACCTTC.

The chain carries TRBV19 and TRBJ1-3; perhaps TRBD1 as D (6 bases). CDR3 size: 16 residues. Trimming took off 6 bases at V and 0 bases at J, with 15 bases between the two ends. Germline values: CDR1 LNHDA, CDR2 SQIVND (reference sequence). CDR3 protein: CASSLLGASSGNTIYF. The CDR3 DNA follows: TGTGCCAGTAGCCTACTGGGGGCGAGCTCTGGAAACACCATATATTTT. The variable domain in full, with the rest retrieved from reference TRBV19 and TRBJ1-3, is DGGITQSPKYLFRKEGQNVTLSCEQNLNHDAMYWYRQDPGQGLRLIYYSQIVNDFQKGDIAEGYSVSREKKESFPLTVTSAQKNPTAFYLCASSLLGASSGNTIYFGEGSWLTVV.